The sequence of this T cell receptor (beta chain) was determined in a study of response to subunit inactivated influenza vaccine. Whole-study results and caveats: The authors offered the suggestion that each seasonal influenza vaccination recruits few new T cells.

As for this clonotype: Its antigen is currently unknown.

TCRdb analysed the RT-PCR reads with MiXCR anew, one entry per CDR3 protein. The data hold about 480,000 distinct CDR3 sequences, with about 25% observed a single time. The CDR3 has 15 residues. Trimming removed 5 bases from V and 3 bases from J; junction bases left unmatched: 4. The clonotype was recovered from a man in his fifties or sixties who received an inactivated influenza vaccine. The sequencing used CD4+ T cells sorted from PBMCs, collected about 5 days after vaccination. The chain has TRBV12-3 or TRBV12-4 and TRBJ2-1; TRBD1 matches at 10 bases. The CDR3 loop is CASSIGQGVYNEQFF. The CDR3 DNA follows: TGTGCCAGCAGTATAGGACAGGGGGTCTACAATGAGCAGTTCTTC.